This T cell receptor beta chain originates from a study of T cell clones after liver transplantation. Background on the study: Tolerance: complete withdrawal held at least one year, liver enzymes staying within twice normal. Samples came pre-transplant, pre-randomization before withdrawal, and post-randomization after withdrawal ended.

Of note for this clone: Its specificity is not known.

CDR1 LNHDA and CDR2 SQIVND come from the germline V gene (reference sequence). V lost 2 bases and J lost 2, with 12 bases in between. The CDR3 has 15 amino acids. Sorting of unstimulated PBMCs yielded separate CD3+CD4+ and CD3+CD8+ fractions. The study's findings and limits: Graft donor-reactive T cells possibly entered the graft instead of undergoing deletion.

Produced via immunoSEQ multiplex PCR; TCRdb's table is partial and in-frame only. Among some 80,000 clones listed, roughly 80% were seen once. The TCR comes from a human patient who received a liver transplant. Some of the T cells may derive from the graft donor. The chain has TRBV19 and TRBJ1-2; a possible D gene is TRBD1 (6 bases). The source material was CD4+ T cells from blood, sampled roughly 48 months after liver transplant. DNA for the CDR3: TGTGCCAGTAGTATATCGGGGGGCCAAAACTATGGCTACACCTTC. Protein: CASSISGGQNYGYTF. Full variable domain (rest looked up from reference TRBV19 and TRBJ1-2): DGGITQSPKYLFRKEGQNVTLSCEQNLNHDAMYWYRQDPGQGLRLIYYSQIVNDFQKGDIAEGYSVSREKKESFPLTVTSAQKNPTAFYLCASSISGGQNYGYTFGSGTRLTVV.